Listed below are T cell receptor beta chains from one sample, sequenced in a study of CD8+CD57+ T cells in acquired aplastic anemia. TCRdb reprocessed the reads via MiXCR and lists one record per CDR3 protein. The sample holds about 200,000 distinct CDR3 sequences, 65% seen once. Sequencing was done on a sample of sorted CD4+, CD8+, or CD8+CD57+ T cells (not recorded which) from PBMCs. The receptors originated from a human donor with aplastic anemia. Both conserved end residues are part of each CDR3. Each record gives: J gene, D gene, V gene, CDR3 protein. A D gene is named only where the DNA matches it firmly.

TRBJ1-1,.,TRBV19,CASSVGRENTEAFF
TRBJ1-2,.,TRBV7-8,CASSLASGKGYTF
TRBJ2-7,TRBD1,TRBV5-1,CAGSWGQGSSYEQYF
TRBJ1-2,.,TRBV29-1,CSSGSANYGYTF
TRBJ2-7,TRBD1,TRBV2,CASRDTGGRFYEQYF
TRBJ1-4,.,TRBV2,CASSTGTGQGGEKLFF
TRBJ2-3,.,TRBV29-1,CSVGDFRTDTQYF
TRBJ2-7,.,TRBV6-5,CASRPTGAGSPYEQYF
TRBJ2-7,.,TRBV7-3,CASSLNPGTAYEQYF
TRBJ1-4,.,TRBV28,CASTSPSGALNEKLFF
TRBJ1-1,.,TRBV10-3,CAIMGTTEAFF
TRBJ1-1,.,TRBV20-1,CSAVVEVGTEAFF
TRBJ1-5,.,TRBV6-6,CASSRRTDPSNQPQHF